The T cell receptor (beta chain) under discussion was sequenced for a study of human thymus T cells. The study's findings and limits: Apparent bias marked the V and J gene usage of thymic and blood repertoires.

Here immunoSEQ multiplex PCR was the method, and the copy in TCRdb shows in-frame clones only, minus some. This table holds 54,000 or so clones, 94% found once. As for this clone: Its antigen remains unidentified.

CDR1 and CDR2 from the germline V gene are SGHNT and YENEEA. J gave up 5 bases and V 4 bases, and 13 bases lay outside the gene matches. The CDR3 has 16 amino acids. During surgery, about 0.5-1 mL peripheral blood was drawn from four of eight donors. Genomic DNA was extracted from every available blood leukocyte. Source material: blood. The source of this sequence is a boy younger than two with a congenital heart defect but otherwise immunologically healthy. This rearrangement joins TRBV11-3 to TRBJ1-2; 7 nucleotides line up with TRBD1. The CDR3 DNA reads as TGTGCCAGCAGCTCACAGGGGCTTTTAATCTCGTATGGCTACACCTTC. As protein: CASSSQGLLISYGYTF.